This entry describes one T cell receptor (beta chain). Other nucleotide sequences in the sample specify the same CDR3. The entry originates in a study of blood T cell repertoires in COVID-19. Turning to the study itself: In each case, the material was cDNA or gDNA derived from T cells, B-cell-depleted T cells, or PBMCs.

Only in-frame clones appear in the TCRdb table, and some are missing; sequencing was by immunoSEQ multiplex PCR. This sample has around 130,000 clones, with less than 90% found just once. Those enrolled, adults aged roughly 18 to 95 years, came from about 24 US areas. V was cut by 3 bases and J by 5 bases, with 7 bases left in between. This CDR3 has 12 amino acids. Germline CDR1 KGHSH, CDR2 LQKENI. Sequenced material: PBMCs or T cells enriched from blood (not recorded which). The sequence was obtained from a young man who had recovered from COVID-19. J is TRBJ2-5 and V is TRBV18; a weak D match, TRBD2 (5 bases). In nucleotides, the CDR3 is TGTGCCAGCTCACCTGGGGAGGAGACCCAGTACTTC. Translated: CASSPGEETQYF.